This T cell receptor beta chain emerged from a study of OX40 agonist ivuxolimab in advanced cancers. TCRdb's copy holds only in-frame clones and misses some; the assay was immunoSEQ multiplex PCR. The sample yields about 61,000 clones, about nine tenths seen once. The receptor was derived from an adult with an advanced solid tumor such as melanoma, head and neck, liver or kidney cancer. The sequences come from CD4+ or CD8+ T cells sorted from blood, collected in a trial of the OX40 agonist ivuxolimab.

The chain's CDR3 is CASSSHRDSLDYGYTF. The CDR3 DNA sequence: TGTGCCAGCAGTTCACACCGGGACAGTCTCGACTATGGCTACACCTTC. V is TRBV6-6 and J is TRBJ1-2; TRBD1 agrees at 7 bases. Losses at the gene ends were 4 bases for V and 3 bases for J; bases not matched to a gene: 11. This CDR3 spans 16 amino acids. The germline gives CDR1 MNHNY, CDR2 SVGAGI (reference sequence).